A single sample gave rise to the 12 T cell receptor beta chains below, sequenced in a study of shared clonotypes between healthy human individuals. TCRdb's table, derived via immunoSEQ multiplex PCR, lists solely in-frame clones and lacks some. This repertoire shows about 990,000 clones, around 82% found once; its top ten account for more than 0.55%. The specimen sequenced was memory CD4+ T cells from PBMCs. The sample's subset: CD45RA-negative fraction. These receptors were collected from a man aged 18 to 29 in good health. Some clones in this sample may be carry-over from other donors' samples.

The J gene is TRBJ1-2, the V gene TRBV5-1; D might be TRBD1 (5 bases). The V and J ends lost 0 bases and 1 base respectively, with 13 bases between them. CDR3 length equals 16 residues. The germline V gene encodes CDR1 SGHRS and CDR2 YFSETQ. In DNA, the CDR3 is TGCGCCAGCAGCTTGGCCCCGGGGCGCGATAACTATGGCTACACCTTC. This encodes CASSLAPGRDNYGYTF.

The sample holds a few counts of this clone. V usage is TRBV7-3 and J usage is TRBJ2-5, with D unclear. Trimming cost V 2 bases and J 0 bases, with 4 bases left between them. The CDR3 contains 13 residues. Germline CDR1 is SGHTA and CDR2 is FQGTGA. The CDR3 spells CASSLSHQETQYF. The CDR3 region has the DNA TGTGCCAGCAGCTTATCCCACCAAGAGACCCAGTACTTC.

This chain joins TRBV7-2 and TRBJ1-5; D gene uncertain. Germline V lookup: CDR1 SGHTA, CDR2 FQGNSA. The CDR3 runs to 13 residues. V lost 6 bases, J lost 5 bases, and 11 bases lay in between. CDR3 region: CASSQDMDQPQHF. DNA for the CDR3: TGTGCCAGCAGTCAAGACATGGATCAGCCCCAGCATTTT. Full variable domain (outside the CDR3, taken from reference TRBV7-2 and TRBJ1-5): GAGVSQSPSNKVTEKGKDVELRCDPISGHTALYWYRQSLGQGLEFLIYFQGNSAPDKSGLPSDRFSAERTGGSVSTLTIQRTQQEDSAVYLCASSQDMDQPQHFGDGTRLSIL.

This clone was observed a handful of times. This chain joins TRBV5-1 and TRBJ2-5; 8 bases are shared with TRBD1. With 0 bases clipped from V and 6 bases from J, the junction kept 7 bases outside the gene matches. The CDR3 length is 15 residues. Germline V gene lookup returns CDR1 SGHRS and CDR2 YFSETQ. The CDR3, as DNA: TGCGCCAGCAGCTTGGTGCAGGGGGCTACGAAGACCCAGTACTTC. This gives the protein CASSLVQGATKTQYF.

V gene TRBV29-1 combines with J gene TRBJ2-7, with TRBD2 matching 7 bases. The junction had 11 bases not matched to a gene; V was cut back by 0 bases and J by 0 bases. CDR3 size: 17 residues. Germline V gene data show CDR1 as SQVTM and CDR2 as ANQGSEA. For the CDR3, the DNA is TGCAGCGTTGAAGAACCCCTAGCGGTCACCGACTCCTACGAGCAGTACTTC. This sequence encodes CSVEEPLAVTDSYEQYF.

This clone was seen only a few times. V gene TRBV5-1 combines with J gene TRBJ1-2; D unclear. V shed 0 bases and J shed 4 bases, with 10 bases lying between them. The CDR3 totals 14 residues. Germline CDR1 and CDR2: SGHRS and YFSETQ. The CDR3 reads CASSLAVNSYGYTF. The CDR3 DNA sequence: TGCGCCAGCAGCTTGGCCGTGAACAGCTATGGCTACACCTTC. Together with reference TRBV5-1 and TRBJ1-2, the CDR3 gives the full variable domain: KAGVTQTPRYLIKTRGQQVTLSCSPISGHRSVSWYQQTPGQGLQFLFEYFSETQRNKGNFPGRFSGRQFSNSRSEMNVSTLELGDSALYLCASSLAVNSYGYTFGSGTRLTVV.

The count of this clone is one. A much larger clone lies one base from this, so it may be a read error. The rearrangement uses TRBV7-3 and TRBJ2-5; D uncertain. The CDR3 length is 12 residues. Germline-derived CDR1 and CDR2 are SGHTA and FQGTGA. Between the trimmed V and J ends, which lost 5 bases and 5 bases, there was a span of 9 bases. The CDR3 here is CASSPNRETQYF. As DNA, the CDR3 is TGTGCCAGCAGCCCCAACCGGGAGACCCAGTACTTC.

This chain joins TRBV5-1 and TRBJ2-3; TRBD1 might be the D (6 bases). This CDR3 spans 18 amino acids. V was shortened by 0 bases and J by 0 bases, with 17 bases between the two germline ends. Germline V gene lookup returns CDR1 SGHRS and CDR2 YFSETQ. CDR3 in DNA: TGCGCCAGCAGCTTGGGAGCCGGCAGGGGCAGGAGCACAGATACGCAGTATTTT. Translated: CASSLGAGRGRSTDTQYF. Full variable domain (rest looked up from reference TRBV5-1 and TRBJ2-3): KAGVTQTPRYLIKTRGQQVTLSCSPISGHRSVSWYQQTPGQGLQFLFEYFSETQRNKGNFPGRFSGRQFSNSRSEMNVSTLELGDSALYLCASSLGAGRGRSTDTQYFGPGTRLTVL.

This clone was detected only once. CDR3 nucleotide sequence: TGCGCCAGCAGCTTGGGACGGAGTTTCAATGAGCAGTTCTTC. This sequence encodes CASSLGRSFNEQFF. J is TRBJ2-1 and V is TRBV5-1; D is ambiguous. Germline V lookup: CDR1 SGHRS, CDR2 YFSETQ. Between the trimmed V and J ends, which lost 0 bases and 6 bases, there was a span of 10 bases. This CDR3 comprises 14 residues.

This clone was recorded once. This may be a read error: a much more frequent sequence differs by one nucleotide. The V and J genes are TRBV7-9 and TRBJ2-7; D is perhaps TRBD1 (6 bases). V dropped 6 bases and J dropped 3 bases, with 9 bases sitting between them. CDR1 and CDR2 from the germline V gene are SEHNR and FQNEAQ (reference sequence). The CDR3 has 12 amino acids. The CDR3 DNA sequence: TGTGCCAGCAGGGACAGTCTCTACGAGCAGTACTTC. Its translation: CASRDSLYEQYF.

The rearrangement links TRBV6-5 to TRBJ2-1; 7 bases fit TRBD2. The V segment lost 2 bases and the J segment 6 bases; nucleotides outside the gene matches: 10. The CDR3 covers 16 residues. Germline CDR1 is MNHEY and CDR2 is SVGAGI. The CDR3 here is CASSYVGAGPFNEQFF. CDR3 nucleotide sequence: TGTGCCAGCAGTTACGTAGGAGCGGGACCATTCAATGAGCAGTTCTTC.

This chain joins TRBV7-2 and TRBJ1-2; D uncertain. Germline CDR1 and CDR2: SGHTA and FQGNSA. The CDR3 has 11 residues. V lost 5 bases, J lost 7 bases, and 8 bases lay in between. The CDR3 here is CASSRTSGYTF. The CDR3 DNA follows: TGTGCCAGCAGCCGCACCAGTGGCTACACCTTC.